Listed here are 14 T cell receptor beta chains from one sample, sequenced in a study of cytomegalovirus exposure and HLA in healthy donors. Produced via immunoSEQ multiplex PCR; TCRdb's table is partial and in-frame only. The data show about 140,000 clones, approximately 86% seen once. Sequencing was done on a sample of PBMCs. The receptors shown here come from a man aged 18 to 29 in good health and CMV-seropositive.

The rearrangement joins TRBV19 to TRBJ2-1; D remains ambiguous. Germline CDR1 reads LNHDA; CDR2 reads SQIVND (reference sequence). The V and J ends lost 3 bases and 4 bases respectively, with 13 bases between them. The CDR3 runs to 15 residues. In DNA, the CDR3 is TGTGCCAGTAGTATTGAGTCGGGTGGGTACAATGAGCAGTTCTTC. This translates into CASSIESGGYNEQFF.

This rearrangement joins TRBV19 to TRBJ2-2; 11 bases agree with TRBD2. V was pared by 5 bases and J by 7 bases, with 9 bases of the junction left unmatched. The CDR3 is made up of 16 amino acids. CDR1 is LNHDA, CDR2 SQIVND, per germline (reference sequence). The CDR3 here is CASSAHSGRAFGELFF. The CDR3 DNA is TGTGCCAGTAGTGCCCATAGCGGGAGGGCATTCGGGGAGCTGTTTTTT.

The chain combines TRBV27 with TRBJ1-3; D is uncertain. V was trimmed by 5 bases and J by 1 base, leaving 6 bases between them. Germline V lookup: CDR1 MNHEY, CDR2 SMNVEV (reference sequence). The CDR3 is 13 amino acids. CDR3 nucleotide sequence: TGTGCCAGCAGTCCGGGTTCTGGAAACACCATATATTTT. Protein product: CASSPGSGNTIYF.

The CDR3 loop is CASSSQTSGSYEQYF. The DNA of the CDR3 is TGTGCCAGTAGTTCCCAGACTAGCGGGAGCTACGAGCAGTACTTC. The rearrangement joins TRBV19 to TRBJ2-7, with TRBD2 identical over 12 bases. This CDR3 is 15 amino acids long. J was trimmed by 3 bases and V by 5 bases; bases with no gene match: 5. The germline gives CDR1 LNHDA, CDR2 SQIVND (reference sequence).

This chain uses TRBV19 with TRBJ2-7; 8 positions match TRBD1. Germline CDR1 and CDR2: LNHDA and SQIVND (reference sequence). V gave up 3 bases and J gave up 2 bases; unmatched junction bases: 18. This CDR3 is built from 19 residues. The CDR3 protein is CASSIARTPQGANPYEQYF. CDR3 DNA: TGTGCCAGTAGTATCGCACGAACCCCCCAGGGGGCGAACCCCTACGAGCAGTACTTC.

This chain uses TRBV5-1 with TRBJ2-4; D is ambiguous. The ends were cut back, 4 bases at V and 0 bases at J, with 11 bases in the middle. Germline V gives CDR1 SGHRS, CDR2 YFSETQ. The CDR3 is 15 amino acids. In DNA, the CDR3 is TGCGCCAGCAGCCCCGACACACTAGCCAAAAACATTCAGTACTTC. Protein product: CASSPDTLAKNIQYF.

The chain uses TRBV23-1 and TRBJ1-3, with D unresolved. TRBV23-1 is reported as an ORF; its role is uncertain. The CDR3 has 17 amino acids. V gave up 0 bases and J gave up 0 bases, with 12 bases separating them. The CDR3 DNA sequence: TGCGCCAGCAGTCAATCTTCCCCACTTCTCTCTGGAAACACCATATATTTT. Its protein product is CASSQSSPLLSGNTIYF.

The V call is TRBV11-2, the J call TRBJ2-2; TRBD1 is a possible D gene (5 bases). Germline CDR1 SGHAT, CDR2 FQNNGV. The CDR3 covers 15 residues. Trimming took off 1 base at V and 3 bases at J, with 9 bases between the two ends. The CDR3, as DNA: TGTGCCAGCAGCTTAGTTTTAGGGGACACCGGGGAGCTGTTTTTT. This encodes CASSLVLGDTGELFF.

The chain recombines TRBV28 with TRBJ1-1; the match to TRBD1 covers 8 bases. The CDR3 runs to 13 residues. Germline V CDR1 and CDR2: MDHEN, SYDVKM. J gave up 10 bases and V 2 bases, and 6 bases lay outside the gene matches. For the CDR3, the DNA is TGTGCCAGCAGTTTAATCGGAACAGGGGGAGCTTTCTTT. This translates into CASSLIGTGGAFF.

This clone appeared a few times. The V gene is TRBV6-5, the J gene TRBJ1-2, with 7 bases lining up with TRBD1. The CDR3 runs to 16 residues. V gave up 4 bases and J gave up 5 bases; unmatched junction bases: 13. CDR1 MNHEY and CDR2 SVGAGI come from the germline V gene. The CDR3 loop is CASSFGQVQGLYGYTF. Here the CDR3 DNA reads TGTGCCAGCAGTTTCGGACAGGTACAAGGCCTGTATGGCTACACCTTC.

The rearrangement links TRBV29-1 to TRBJ1-4; TRBD1 agrees at 9 bases. J gave up 8 bases and V 2 bases, and 9 bases lay outside the gene matches. Germline values: CDR1 SQVTM, CDR2 ANQGSEA. This CDR3 is 15 amino acids long. The CDR3 nucleotides are TGCAGCGTTGAATATCTGACAGGGGGAGAAGAAAAACTGTTTTTT. This encodes CSVEYLTGGEEKLFF.

The chain couples TRBV6-5 to TRBJ2-7; 7 nucleotides line up with TRBD1. Germline V CDR1 and CDR2: MNHEY, SVGAGI. The CDR3 is 15 amino acids. V lost 7 bases, J lost 2 bases, and 11 bases stayed unmatched. This CDR3 is CASTSRGTGTYEQYF. The CDR3 nucleotides are TGTGCCAGCACCTCCAGGGGGACGGGAACCTACGAGCAGTACTTC.

The chain couples TRBV19 to TRBJ2-5; 7 bases align to TRBD2. The CDR3 runs 17 residues. Germline loops: CDR1 LNHDA, CDR2 SQIVND (reference sequence). V was pared by 2 bases and J by 4 bases, with 13 bases of the junction left unmatched. CDR3 sequence: CASSILLAEEGRETQYF. The CDR3 DNA is TGTGCCAGTAGTATACTGCTAGCGGAGGAGGGGAGAGAGACCCAGTACTTC.

CDR3 amino acids: CASSERGNIVPNSPLHF. Here the CDR3 DNA reads TGTGCCAGCAGTGAGCGAGGGAATATCGTACCAAATTCACCCCTCCACTTT. The V gene is TRBV2, the J gene TRBJ1-6, with D hard to call. Deletions cut 3 bases from V and 7 bases from J, with 19 bases between. The CDR3 is 17 residues long. Germline V gene lookup returns CDR1 SNHLY and CDR2 FYNNEI. Together with reference TRBV2 and TRBJ1-6, the CDR3 gives the full variable domain: EPEVTQTPSHQVTQMGQEVILRCVPISNHLYFYWYRQILGQKVEFLVSFYNNEISEKSEIFDDQFSVERPDGSNFTLKIRSTKLEDSAMYFCASSERGNIVPNSPLHFGNGTRLTVT.